Described below is a single T cell receptor (beta chain) sequence and its context. The CDR3 runs 13 residues. Germline lookup yields CDR1 KGHSH and CDR2 LQKENI. The V gene lost 2 bases and the J gene lost 3 bases, with 7 bases spanning the gap. These data come from a study of T cell changes during pregnancy in multiple sclerosis. Sequencing used immunoSEQ multiplex PCR; TCRdb keeps in-frame clones, though not all of them. Among about 100,000 clones listed, 92% were seen once. The sequences come from peripheral blood, collected after pregnancy. The rearrangement joins TRBV18 to TRBJ1-2, with TRBD1 as a possible D gene (5 bases). The origin of this receptor is a female donor with multiple sclerosis, enrolled in a pregnancy study. CDR3 DNA sequence: TGTGCCAGCTCACCATCCAGGGACTATGGCTACACCTTC. Protein: CASSPSRDYGYTF.